Following are 30 T cell receptor beta chains from one sample sequenced in a study of T-cell memory formation after mild COVID-19. One entry per CDR3 protein results from TCRdb running MiXCR on the 5' RACE reads. The sample gives under 300,000 distinct CDR3 sequences, 15% to 20% of which show up once; 3.5% is in the top ten. Material for sequencing was PBMCs or a T cell subset sorted from them (not recorded which). The receptors shown here come from a man in his late teens or twenties who had mild COVID-19 (a few samples of this study predate the infection). Cell type and time point are not known.

This clonotype was observed at least ten times. The rearrangement links TRBV3-1 to TRBJ2-4; D is undetermined. This CDR3 contains 12 residues. Trimming stripped 4 bases from V and 7 bases from J, with 8 bases between. CDR1 is LGHDT, CDR2 YNNKEL, per germline (reference sequence). The CDR3 bases are TGTGCCAGCAGCCCCCCTGATAACATTCAGTACTTC. This encodes CASSPPDNIQYF.

This clonotype was counted between two and nine times. The chain has TRBV7-9 and TRBJ2-7, with 9 bases lining up with TRBD1. CDR1 is SEHNR and CDR2 is FQNEAQ in the germline V gene (reference sequence). The CDR3 has 15 amino acids. The trim removed 5 bases at V and 4 bases at J, leaving 9 bases unmatched. CDR3 loop: CASSASGTGWYEQYV. The CDR3 region has the DNA TGTGCCAGCAGCGCCTCCGGGACAGGGTGGTACGAGCAGTACGTC.

This clonotype has more than one count but fewer than ten. The chain combines TRBV7-2 with TRBJ2-5, with D maybe TRBD2 (7 bases). With 5 bases removed from V and 1 base from J, the gap between germline ends came to 17 bases. Looked up from germline, CDR1 is SGHTA and CDR2 is FQGNSA. This CDR3 is built from 16 residues. This chain's CDR3 is CASSPSGGRGQETQYF. The DNA for the CDR3 is TGTGCCAGCAGCCCATCGGGGGGCAGGGGCCAAGAGACCCAGTACTTC.

The gene calls are TRBV7-7 and TRBJ1-6; D not resolved. This CDR3 contains 13 residues. V lost 4 bases and J lost 8, with 9 bases in between. Per germline, CDR1 SSHAT and CDR2 FNYEAQ (reference sequence). The CDR3 DNA reads as TGTGCCAGCAGCTCCGACACGTATTCACCCCTCCACTTT. This encodes CASSSDTYSPLHF. The full variable domain, in which reference TRBV7-7 and TRBJ1-6 provide the parts outside the CDR3, is GAGVSQSPRYKVTKRGQDVTLRCDPISSHATLYWYQQALGQGPEFLTYFNYEAQPDKSGLPSDRFSAERPEGSISTLTIQRTEQRDSAMYRCASSSDTYSPLHFGNGTRLTVT.

This clonotype was observed a few times. This chain joins TRBV6-5 and TRBJ1-5; 7 bases align to TRBD1. With V trimmed by 6 bases and J by 6 bases, 8 bases remained unmatched. Germline V gene lookup returns CDR1 MNHEY and CDR2 SVGAGI. This CDR3 has 14 amino acids. The CDR3: CASRADRDGQPQHF. CDR3 bases: TGTGCCAGCAGAGCCGACAGGGACGGTCAGCCCCAGCATTTT.

The chain employs TRBV6-5 and TRBJ1-2; TRBD1 might be the D (5 bases). The ends were cut back, 6 bases at V and 8 bases at J, with 10 bases in the middle. This CDR3 has 11 amino acids. CDR1 and CDR2 (germline): MNHEY, SVGAGI. For the CDR3, the DNA is TGTGCCAGCAGCGCTGGGGCCGGCTACACCTTC. It encodes CASSAGAGYTF.

The rearrangement links TRBV2 to TRBJ1-4; the match to TRBD1 covers 7 bases. Germline lookup yields CDR1 SNHLY and CDR2 FYNNEI. The junction had 8 bases not matched to a gene; V was cut back by 6 bases and J by 13 bases. This CDR3 has 12 amino acids. The CDR3 DNA reads as TGTGCCAGCAGACGACAGGGTTTCAGACTGTTTTTT. This translates into CASRRQGFRLFF.

Details on this clonotype: One junction end does not reproduce the germline sequence, and a read error may be involved. The CDR3 sequence is CATSDTLGGSSQCF. CDR3 coding DNA: TGTGCCACCAGTGACACGCTAGGGGGGTCGTCCCAGTGCTTC. The chain has TRBV24-1 and TRBJ2-5, with D perhaps matching TRBD1 or TRBD2 (6 bases each). The CDR3 has 14 residues. CDR1 is KGHDR and CDR2 is SFDVKD in the germline V gene.

The chain recombines TRBV3-1 with TRBJ1-6; 11 bases are a match to TRBD1. The germline CDR1 and CDR2 sequences are LGHDT and YNNKEL (reference sequence). V trimming: 3 bases; J trimming: 11 bases; junction bases outside the gene matches: 6. The CDR3 sequence is 15 residues long. The DNA for the CDR3 is TGTGCCAGCAGCCAGACCGGGACAGGGGGAGCACCCCTCCACTTT. Translated: CASSQTGTGGAPLHF.

As DNA, the CDR3 is TGCAGCGTTCACGGGGGAACCTACGAGCAGTACTTC. This codes for CSVHGGTYEQYF. This sequence joins TRBV29-1 and TRBJ2-7, with D possibly being TRBD2 (6 bases). V was cut by 5 bases and J by 2 bases, with 10 bases left in between. The CDR3 sequence is 12 residues long. Germline CDR1 reads SQVTM; CDR2 reads ANQGSEA.

The CDR3 region is CASSPPTGNYGYTF. The CDR3 DNA sequence: TGTGCCAGCTCACCACCGACAGGGAACTATGGCTACACCTTC. The rearrangement uses TRBV18 and TRBJ1-2; 7 nucleotides match TRBD1. The J segment lost 2 bases and the V segment lost 0 bases, leaving 0 bases of the junction unmatched. The CDR3 runs to 14 residues. CDR1 is KGHSH and CDR2 is LQKENI in the germline V gene.

V is TRBV2 and J is TRBJ2-2; possibly TRBD2 for D (6 bases). The V gene's germline CDR1 is SNHLY and CDR2 FYNNEI. The CDR3 is made up of 15 amino acids. The V end lost 6 bases, the J end lost 1 base, and 12 bases lay between the germline ends. CDR3 coding DNA: TGTGCCAGCAGCAGGGACTCCTGGAACACCGGGGAGCTGTTTTTT. It codes for CASSRDSWNTGELFF.

There are many counts of this clonotype. This chain joins TRBV7-2 and TRBJ2-5; no reliable D call. The CDR3 runs 14 residues. V was cut by 2 bases and J by 7 bases, with 14 bases left in between. Per germline, CDR1 SGHTA and CDR2 FQGNSA. Written as DNA, the CDR3 is TGTGCCAGCAGCTTACTAGAGCGATGGGGGACCCAGTACTTC. It translates to CASSLLERWGTQYF.

This clonotype has only one observation. V is TRBV6-5 and J is TRBJ1-2; 8 positions match TRBD1. CDR1 is MNHEY and CDR2 is SVGAGI in the germline V gene. With V trimmed by 8 bases and J by 3 bases, 8 bases remained unmatched. This CDR3 is 14 amino acids long. The CDR3, as DNA: TGTGCCAGCCTACCCCCGGGACAGGACTATGGCTACACCTTC. Translated: CASLPPGQDYGYTF.

V is TRBV7-2 and J is TRBJ2-7; 8 bases are a match to TRBD2. The CDR3 is 15 amino acids. With 0 bases clipped from V and 2 bases from J, the junction kept 3 bases outside the gene matches. Per germline, CDR1 SGHTA and CDR2 FQGNSA. CDR3 amino acids: CASSLARTSPYEQYF. The DNA for the CDR3 is TGTGCCAGCAGCTTAGCCCGGACTAGCCCCTACGAGCAGTACTTC.

The sample holds a few counts of this clonotype. The gene calls are TRBV7-3 and TRBJ2-1; 11 bases fit TRBD2. The CDR3 contains 15 residues. The V gene's germline CDR1 is SGHTA and CDR2 FQGTGA. Trimming at V came to 5 bases and at J to 10 bases, leaving 10 bases not matched to a gene. CDR3 loop: CASSPPGLAAPEQFF. The CDR3 DNA follows: TGTGCCAGCAGCCCGCCGGGACTAGCGGCCCCCGAGCAGTTCTTC.

This sequence joins TRBV10-3 and TRBJ2-3; D remains unclear. This CDR3 comprises 13 residues. V shed 0 bases and J shed 5 bases, with 6 bases lying between them. Germline CDR1 reads ENHRY; CDR2 reads SYGVKD. Here the CDR3 reads CAISESRGDTQYF. The CDR3 DNA follows: TGTGCCATCAGTGAGTCGAGAGGAGATACGCAGTATTTT.

This chain joins TRBV5-1 and TRBJ2-6, with D possibly matching TRBD2 (5 bases). V was shortened by 0 bases and J by 0 bases, with 10 bases between the two germline ends. The CDR3 is 17 residues long. CDR1 and CDR2 (germline): SGHRS, YFSETQ. In nucleotides, the CDR3 is TGCGCCAGCAGCTTGGGAGGGAGCCTCTCTGGGGCCAACGTCCTGACTTTC. Residues: CASSLGGSLSGANVLTF.

This clonotype appeared many times. The V and J genes are TRBV14 and TRBJ2-1; D is perhaps TRBD1 (6 bases). In germline, CDR1 is SGHDN, CDR2 FVKESK. The V gene lost 9 bases and the J gene lost 6 bases, with 15 bases spanning the gap. The CDR3 loop spans 13 amino acids. The CDR3 reads CASSRQDLNEQFF. DNA of the CDR3: TGTGCCAGTTCTCGACAGGACCTCAATGAGCAGTTCTTC.

The chain is built from TRBV7-2 and TRBJ1-3, with D unclear. The length of the CDR3 is 13 residues. Between the trimmed V and J ends, which lost 5 bases and 4 bases, there was a span of 9 bases. CDR1 is SGHTA and CDR2 is FQGNSA in the germline V gene. CDR3 coding DNA: TGTGCCAGCAGCCAGTCGGTGGGAAACACCATATATTTT. Translated: CASSQSVGNTIYF.

The V call is TRBV20-1, the J call TRBJ2-6; D possibly uses TRBD1 or TRBD2 (5 bases each). V gave up 3 bases and J gave up 0 bases, with 9 bases separating them. Germline CDR1 reads DFQATT; CDR2 reads SNEGSKA (reference sequence). The CDR3 has 15 residues. The CDR3 DNA follows: TGCAGTGCTAGGGGGGTCAGCTCTGGGGCCAACGTCCTGACTTTC. It encodes CSARGVSSGANVLTF.

The chain is built from TRBV6-2 or TRBV6-3 and TRBJ1-3; 12 bases match TRBD1. J was trimmed by 2 bases and V by 0 bases; bases with no gene match: 8. CDR1 MNHEY and CDR2 SVGEGT come from the germline V gene. CDR3 length equals 19 residues. The CDR3 DNA reads TGTGCCAGCAGTTACTCGGGACAGGGGGCCGCCACCCCTGGAAACACCATATATTTT. Encoded protein: CASSYSGQGAATPGNTIYF.

The chain carries TRBV3-1 and TRBJ1-2; no clear D. The CDR3 spans 14 residues. V lost 0 bases to trimming and J lost 5 bases, with 10 bases between them. The germline CDR1 and CDR2 sequences are LGHDT and YNNKEL (reference sequence). The CDR3 region is CASSQEAQSYGYTF. In DNA form, the CDR3 reads TGTGCCAGCAGCCAAGAAGCACAGTCGTATGGCTACACCTTC.

This clonotype came up a few times. V gene TRBV4-3 combines with J gene TRBJ1-1, with D uncertain. The germline gives CDR1 LGHNA, CDR2 YSLEER. This CDR3 comprises 15 residues. V was pared by 3 bases and J by 4 bases, with 15 bases between. Here the CDR3 DNA reads TGCGCCAGCAGCCAGGAGAGCACCGGGAGCACTGAAGCTTTCTTT. Its translation: CASSQESTGSTEAFF.

This clonotype was seen a handful of times. This rearrangement joins TRBV5-1 to TRBJ1-6; tentatively, D is TRBD1 (5 bases). Germline CDR1 and CDR2: SGHRS and YFSETQ. This CDR3 has 15 residues. Deletions cut 7 bases from V and 5 bases from J, with 16 bases between. The CDR3 sequence: CASQTTGTDNSPLHF. CDR3 coding DNA: TGCGCCAGCCAAACAACCGGGACGGATAATTCACCCCTCCACTTT.

This clonotype has a count of ten or more. V is TRBV7-2 and J is TRBJ1-5, with D uncertain. Trimming left V 1 base short and J 6 bases short, with 10 bases between. Looked up from germline, CDR1 is SGHTA and CDR2 is FQGNSA. The CDR3 is made up of 14 amino acids. CDR3 region: CASSLGPKGQPQHF. In DNA form, the CDR3 reads TGTGCCAGCAGCTTAGGCCCCAAGGGTCAGCCCCAGCATTTT. The full variable domain, its missing parts supplied by reference TRBV7-2 and TRBJ1-5, is GAGVSQSPSNKVTEKGKDVELRCDPISGHTALYWYRQSLGQGLEFLIYFQGNSAPDKSGLPSDRFSAERTGGSVSTLTIQRTQQEDSAVYLCASSLGPKGQPQHFGDGTRLSIL.

The sample holds a few counts of this clonotype. The V and J genes are TRBV4-3 and TRBJ1-5, with D unresolved. Between the trimmed V and J ends, which lost 0 bases and 2 bases, there was a span of 11 bases. CDR3 size: 16 residues. Germline V CDR1 and CDR2: LGHNA, YSLEER. DNA of the CDR3: TGCGCCAGCAGCCAAGATACGGGTACGGGCAATCAGCCCCAGCATTTT. Its protein product is CASSQDTGTGNQPQHF.

The chain carries TRBV20-1 and TRBJ1-5; TRBD1 matches 8 bases. V dropped 6 bases and J dropped 7; count of bases not matched to a gene: 8. This CDR3 has 13 residues. Germline V gene lookup returns CDR1 DFQATT and CDR2 SNEGSKA (reference sequence). The CDR3 here is CSAPTGAEQPQHF. Here the CDR3 DNA reads TGCAGTGCGCCGACAGGGGCGGAGCAGCCCCAGCATTTT.

J is TRBJ1-6 and V is TRBV12-3 or TRBV12-4; no firm D call. Trimming took 1 base from V and 6 from J, leaving 13 bases between them. This CDR3 is built from 16 residues. CDR3 in DNA: TGTGCCAGCAGTTTAGGTGGCCCTCTCATTAATTCACCCCTCCACTTT. Protein product: CASSLGGPLINSPLHF.

This clonotype turned up a few times. The chain joins TRBV10-3 to TRBJ2-1; maybe TRBD2 (6 bases). The length of the CDR3 is 12 residues. Trimming stripped 6 bases from V and 5 bases from J, with 8 bases between. Germline-derived CDR1 and CDR2 are ENHRY and SYGVKD. The CDR3 spells CAIRLAHNEQFF. DNA for the CDR3: TGTGCCATCAGGCTAGCGCACAATGAGCAGTTCTTC.